This entry describes one T cell receptor (beta chain). The data stem from a study of blood T cell repertoires in COVID-19. About the research overall: T cells, B-cell-depleted T cells, or PBMCs provided the cDNA or gDNA that served as material.

Sequencing was performed with immunoSEQ multiplex PCR; in TCRdb, only in-frame clones are kept and a portion is missing. The data show some 200,000 clones, 70% to 90% seen once. Between the trimmed V and J ends, which lost 2 bases and 0 bases, there was a span of 11 bases. This CDR3 region has 15 residues. CDR1 and CDR2 from the germline V gene are KGHSH and LQKENI. The V and J genes are TRBV18 and TRBJ2-7; D is ambiguous. The sequence derives from an elderly man with acute or convalescent COVID-19. The sequenced sample consisted of peripheral blood. The CDR3 region has the DNA TGTGCCAGCTCACCAGGCTCGCAGAACTCCTACGAGCAGTACTTC. Amino acid sequence: CASSPGSQNSYEQYF.